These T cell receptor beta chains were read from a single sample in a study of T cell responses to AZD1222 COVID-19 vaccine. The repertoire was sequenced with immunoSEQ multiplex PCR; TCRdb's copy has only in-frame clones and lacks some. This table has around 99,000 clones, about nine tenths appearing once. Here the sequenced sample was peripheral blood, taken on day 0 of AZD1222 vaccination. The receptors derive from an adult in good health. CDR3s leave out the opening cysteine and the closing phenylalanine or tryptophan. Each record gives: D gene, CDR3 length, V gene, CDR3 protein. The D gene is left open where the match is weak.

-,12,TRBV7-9,ASSFPGVDQPQH
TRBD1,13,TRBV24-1,ATRDPGTGDTEAF
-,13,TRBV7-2,ASSLAGNLGYEQY
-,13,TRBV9,ASSLRDGGQYGYT
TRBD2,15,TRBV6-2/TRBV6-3,ASSTSRTSGSYNEQF
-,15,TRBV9,ASSVGDSGRNTDTQY
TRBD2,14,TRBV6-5,ASSSPSTSGEETQY
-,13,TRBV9,ASSPTPGRRYGYT
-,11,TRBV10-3,AISGSENTEAF
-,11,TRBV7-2,ASSLARAREQF
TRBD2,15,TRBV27,ASRTPGTSGRFYEQY
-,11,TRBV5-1,ASNVGRQETQY
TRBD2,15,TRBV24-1,ATSDFFATGGPNEQY
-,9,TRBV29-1,SVAIGATQY